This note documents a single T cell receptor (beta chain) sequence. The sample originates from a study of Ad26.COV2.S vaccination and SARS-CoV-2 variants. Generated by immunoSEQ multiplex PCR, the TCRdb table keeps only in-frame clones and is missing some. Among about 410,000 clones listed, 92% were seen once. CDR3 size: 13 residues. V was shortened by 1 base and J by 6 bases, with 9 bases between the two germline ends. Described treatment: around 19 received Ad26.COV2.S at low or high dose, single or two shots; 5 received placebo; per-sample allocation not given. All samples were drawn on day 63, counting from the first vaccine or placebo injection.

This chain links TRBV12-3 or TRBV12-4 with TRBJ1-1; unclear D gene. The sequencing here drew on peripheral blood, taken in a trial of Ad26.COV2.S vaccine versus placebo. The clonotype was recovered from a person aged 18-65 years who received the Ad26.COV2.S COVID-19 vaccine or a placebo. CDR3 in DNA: TGTGCCAGCAGTTTAGGTAGCCAGTCTGAAGCTTTCTTT. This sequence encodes CASSLGSQSEAFF.